A selection of T cell receptor beta chains follows, all from one sample in a study of vaccination and CD4 T cells after COVID-19. Their antigens are not known. TCRdb reanalysed the PCR reads using MiXCR and keeps one entry per CDR3 protein. The data show fewer than 15,000 distinct CDR3 sequences, around half seen once. The sample taken for sequencing was CD4+ T cells from blood, cultured in vitro. The receptors were gathered from a human donor who had recovered from COVID-19. The CDR3 runs from the conserved cysteine through the conserved F or W. Each record gives: V gene, J gene, D gene, clone size, CDR3 protein, CDR3 DNA. D genes are given only for firm matches. Clone size appears in some rows only: once, few, many, or a class for an expanded clone.

>TRBV5-1|TRBJ1-2|.|.
CASSPDTYNYGYTF
TGCGCCAGCAGCCCGGACACATATAACTATGGCTACACCTTC
>TRBV21-1|TRBJ1-5|.|.
CASSKGRRGRNQPQHF
TGTGCCAGCAGCAAAGGTCGGAGGGGACGCAATCAGCCCCAGCATTTT
>TRBV11-3|TRBJ1-1|.|few
CASSLQGSYGEAFF
TGTGCCAGCAGCTTACAGGGATCTTATGGTGAAGCTTTCTTT
>TRBV4-3|TRBJ2-5|TRBD1|.
CASSQGGRQGQETQYF
TGCGCCAGCAGCCAAGGGGGCCGACAGGGTCAAGAGACCCAGTACTTC
>TRBV30|TRBJ2-5|.|.
CAWSHWGETQYF
TGTGCCTGGAGTCACTGGGGCGAGACCCAGTACTTC
>TRBV19|TRBJ1-1|TRBD1|few
CASSRQSGTGGRRTEAFF
TGTGCCAGTAGTAGGCAATCCGGGACAGGGGGCAGGAGGACTGAAGCTTTCTTT
>TRBV19|TRBJ2-2|.|few
CASSTPVSGPNTGELFF
TGTGCCAGTAGTACCCCCGTGAGCGGGCCGAACACCGGGGAGCTGTTTTTT
>TRBV12-3/TRBV12-4|TRBJ2-1|TRBD2|.
CASSLAWAGGPYNEQFF
TGTGCCAGCAGTTTAGCGTGGGCGGGGGGGCCCTACAATGAGCAGTTCTTC
>TRBV27|TRBJ2-7|TRBD1|few
CASSLRDRGLYEQYF
TGTGCCAGCAGTTTAAGGGACAGGGGGCTGTACGAGCAGTACTTC
>TRBV7-9|TRBJ2-5|.|.
CASSSWTAGRETQYF
TGTGCCAGCAGCTCCTGGACAGCGGGGAGAGAGACCCAGTACTTC
>TRBV7-2|TRBJ1-6|.|.
CASSLGPGTPLHF
TGTGCCAGCAGCTTAGGTCCGGGTACACCCCTCCACTTT
>TRBV7-9|TRBJ2-3|TRBD1|.
CALTHRGHADTQYF
TGTGCCCTAACCCACAGGGGGCATGCAGATACGCAGTATTTT
>TRBV28|TRBJ2-5|TRBD1|.
CASSRQGTQGTQYF
TGTGCCAGCAGTCGACAGGGGACTCAGGGGACCCAGTACTTC
>TRBV19|TRBJ2-1|.|.
CASSIHGTLNDYNEQFF
TGTGCCAGTAGTATCCACGGGACTCTTAATGACTACAATGAGCAGTTCTTC
>TRBV7-2|TRBJ1-1|TRBD1|.
CASSAQGLGTEAFF
TGTGCCAGCAGCGCACAGGGGCTGGGGACTGAAGCTTTCTTT
>TRBV7-9|TRBJ1-2|.|few
CASSLEIGVGYF
TGTGCCAGCAGCTTAGAAATCGGGGTAGGATACTTC
>TRBV7-2|TRBJ2-3|TRBD2|few
CASSFPPAGRTDTQYF
TGTGCCAGCAGCTTTCCCCCAGCGGGGAGAACAGATACGCAGTATTTT